This entry concerns a single T cell receptor (beta chain). This clone occurred once. Its antigen is not yet known. One base away there is no much larger clone; base qualities are not given. The trial excluded patients who had a history of autoimmune disease or who were on systemic immunosuppression. In every dose cohort, peripheral blood was drawn for TCR sequencing at baseline, cycle 4 day 1, and cycle 7 day 1. Samples came from an open-label, multicenter, first-in-human phase I dose-escalation trial of ivuxolimab. The trial enrolled adults with locally advanced or metastatic head and neck squamous cell, hepatocellular, melanoma or renal cell carcinoma. Before TCR sequencing, CD4+ T cells and CD8+ T cells were sorted from peripheral blood as separate populations. This entry belongs to a study of OX40 agonist ivuxolimab in advanced cancers. Concerning the study at large: The costimulatory receptor OX40 (CD134) was targeted by ivuxolimab, a fully human IgG2 agonistic monoclonal antibody. Intravenous ivuxolimab was administered to patients every 2 weeks at six dose levels: 0.01, 0.1, 0.3, 1.5, 3 and 10 mg/kg. The paper reports the monotherapy dose-escalation portion (N of about 52 patients) of the phase I ivuxolimab trial. The dose-escalation cohort was 82.7% male with a mean age of about 58 years, ranging from roughly 20 to 80. Peripheral TCRbeta sequencing was intended to test whether TCR sequence diversity was altered and clonal T-cell expansion was caused by ivuxolimab. Prior anti-PD-1, anti-PD-L1 or anti-CTLA-4 therapy was permitted, and checkpoint inhibitors had been received by approximately 39% of dose-escalation patients. Partial responses occurred in three dose-escalation patients, of whom one had hepatocellular carcinoma and two had cutaneous melanoma. Of the roughly 54 dose-escalation patients, hepatocellular carcinoma was present in about 20, melanoma in around 15, renal cell carcinoma in 9 and head and neck cancer in 9.

Beyond this particular receptor, the publication reports: The antigen specificity of the clonally expanded peripheral T cells was not determined. At doses from 0.1 to 3.0 mg/kg, clonal expansion was seen in both CD4+ and CD8+ blood T cells between baseline and week 6. After ivuxolimab, more expanded clones were found on average in CD8+ T cells than in CD4+ T cells. In the 0.1-3.0 mg/kg groups, partial responders were among the patients with the lowest normalized peripheral clonal expansion, particularly in CD8+ T cells. Low levels of normalized T-cell clonal expansion were also seen in some patients who did not respond.

The CDR3 measures 16 amino acids from cysteine to phenylalanine. The sequence is cut down to CDR3 DNA, 48 bases in frame from base 1. From a lookup of the germline V gene (reference sequence), CDR1 and CDR2 are MNHEY and SMNVEV. Clipping removes 0 bases from V and 0 bases from J, with 2 as the unmatched junction base count. To sequence the TCRbeta CDR3 region, genomic DNA was isolated from the sorted cells. The immunoSEQ Assay was used for sequencing of TCRbeta CDR3 regions. Here the immuneACCESS table is served through TCRdb, limited to in-frame sequences with V and J called. Missing clones are a known gap in these copies; in checked studies unresolved V genes cover under half, and the rest lacks a known reason. Present in this sample are more than 9,000 clones, under 75% of which were seen just once. 12% of the sample goes to the ten largest clones.

The sample in question was CD4+ or CD8+ T cells sorted from blood, obtained in a trial of the OX40 agonist ivuxolimab. The rearranged chain carries TRBV27 and TRBJ2-1, with 7 central nucleotides matching TRBD2. The receptor's source is an adult with an advanced solid tumor such as melanoma, head and neck, liver or kidney cancer. The nucleotides are TGTGCCAGCAGTTTATCGGCGGGGGACTCCTACAATGAGCAGTTCTTC. The resulting protein is CASSLSAGDSYNEQFF.